This paragraph covers one TCR beta chain sequence. Its antigen is unidentified. This CDR3 is 15 amino acids long. Trimming stripped 3 bases from V and 10 bases from J, with 17 bases between. Germline-derived CDR1 and CDR2 are SGHKS and YYEKEE (reference sequence). Study-wide results and limits: Tumor Tregs overlapped most with tumor, then blood, naive CD4+ cells. In terms of TCR gene usage, tumor memory CD4+ T cells clustered together with blood and lymph node memory CD4+ cells, as well as with lymph node naive CD4+ cells.

TCRdb passed the 5' RACE reads through MiXCR, listing each CDR3 protein once. The sample records under 65,000 distinct CDR3 sequences, more than 20% being singletons. The sorted Tregs were CD4+CD25+CD127-/low cells. This rearrangement joins TRBV5-5 to TRBJ1-6; the D gene is possibly TRBD1 (5 bases). The receptor was isolated from a female donor with breast cancer. Input material: tumor-infiltrating Tregs sorted from the breast tumor. In DNA form, the CDR3 reads TGTGCCAGCAGCTCGGATGGGACGGAAAACTCACCCCTCCACTTT. It is translated as CASSSDGTENSPLHF.